Below are 5 T cell receptor beta chains sequenced from a single sample in a study of type 1 regulatory T cells (dated by TCRdb to 2020 to 2023). No antigen is known for these receptors. Instrument on record: Illumina MiSeq. TCRdb cleaned the public reads at Q25 with fastp, built clones with MiXCR and kept in-frame beta chains. For every CDR3 protein sequence, its rows merge into one entry that carries the most common genes and DNA. The sample yields about 62,000 distinct CDR3 sequences; approximately 60% were counted once. 1.8% of the sample is held by the ten biggest clonotypes. The material sequenced was cultured non-Tr1 T cells, either the whole culture or a sorted T cell fraction (not recorded which). The sample's cell subset or site label, in plain terms: non-Tr1 population from the T-allo10 product. These receptor sequences come from a human donor in good health.

The CDR3 DNA sequence: TGTGCCACCAGTGATCGGACAGGGGGAGGATATGGCTACACCTTC. Its translation is CATSDRTGGGYGYTF. The V call is TRBV24-1, the J call TRBJ1-2, with 10 bases lining up with TRBD1. This CDR3 has 15 amino acids. Germline trimming cut 3 bases from V and 5 bases from J; bases unmatched to any gene: 5. CDR1 and CDR2 from the germline V gene are KGHDR and SFDVKD.

Ten or more counts support this clonotype. The chain employs TRBV4-2 and TRBJ2-7; 8 bases are a match to TRBD2. This CDR3 region has 14 residues. The ends lost 5 bases at V and 7 bases at J; junction bases unmatched: 10. Germline V CDR1 and CDR2: LGHNA, YNFKEQ. The CDR3 DNA follows: TGTGCCAGCAGCTTAACGGGGGGGATGAGGGAGCAGTACTTC. Translated: CASSLTGGMREQYF.

The chain joins TRBV12-3 or TRBV12-4 to TRBJ2-7; TRBD2 aligns across 10 bases. This CDR3 has 15 residues. J gave up 4 bases and V 7 bases, and 10 bases lay outside the gene matches. CDR3 DNA sequence: TGTGCCAGCACCCATTCTAGCGGGAGTCGATACGAGCAGTACTTC. This encodes CASTHSSGSRYEQYF.

DNA of the CDR3: TGCGCCAGCAGCTTGATGGGCGGAGAGACCCAGTACTTC. Its protein is CASSLMGGETQYF. The chain carries TRBV5-1 and TRBJ2-5; no clear D. Trimming pared 1 base from V and 4 bases from J, leaving 8 bases between. This CDR3 contains 13 residues. Germline CDR1 SGHRS, CDR2 YFSETQ.

In its sample, this clonotype was seen once. The V and J genes are TRBV11-2 and TRBJ2-7; D gene unclear. The CDR3 consists of 13 residues. V shed 8 bases and J shed 7 bases, with 18 bases lying between them. CDR1 and CDR2 from the germline V gene are SGHAT and FQNNGV. The CDR3 here is CASESINLVEQYF. For the CDR3, the DNA is TGTGCCAGCGAATCCATAAATTTGGTTGAGCAGTACTTC. The variable domain in full, with the rest retrieved from reference TRBV11-2 and TRBJ2-7, is EAGVAQSPRYKIIEKRQSVAFWCNPISGHATLYWYQQILGQGPKLLIQFQNNGVVDDSQLPKDRFSAERLKGVDSTLKIQPAKLEDSAVYLCASESINLVEQYFGPGTRLTVT.